Here is one T cell receptor beta chain with its context. The length of the CDR3 is 15 residues. Trimming cost V 4 bases and J 9 bases, with 16 bases left between them. CDR1 and CDR2 (germline): MDHEN, SYDVKM. The sample belongs to a study of blood T cells in healthy people across ages. The use of a sample-barcoded 5' primer and a J-beta primer mix characterized a second PCR of about 6 to 12 cycles. Each cDNA molecule was tagged by a template-switch adaptor with 12 random nucleotides. Via MiXCR, TCRdb re-called the 5' RACE reads, giving one row per CDR3 protein. This table has approximately 820,000 distinct CDR3 sequences, around 42% appearing once.

Sequenced: blood. This clonotype was obtained from a man aged 55-75 years in good health. The chain has TRBV28 and TRBJ1-6; no firm D call. The CDR3 nucleotides read TGTGCCAGCAGTTCCCAACAGTCTTCCAGTTCACCCCTCCACTTT. This gives the protein CASSSQQSSSSPLHF. The variable domain in full, with the rest retrieved from reference TRBV28 and TRBJ1-6, is DVKVTQSSRYLVKRTGEKVFLECVQDMDHENMFWYRQDPGLGLRLIYFSYDVKMKEKGDIPEGYSVSREKKERFSLILESASTNQTSMYLCASSSQQSSSSPLHFGNGTRLTVT.